The following is a TCR beta chain sequence with its context. This sample stems from a study of identical twins. TCRdb ran MiXCR on the 5' RACE reads and lists one entry per CDR3 protein. This sample has hundreds of thousands of distinct CDR3 sequences; roughly 18% occur once, and the top ten carry under 15%. Every sampled donor was Caucasian and healthy. Another study also made use of these data, one on T cells expressing NK-cell markers. Per that study: Eight donors were sequenced, of whom seven were HCMV-seropositive, while the remaining one was HCMV-seronegative. The same clonotypes also predominated in the CD3+CD56-NKG2C+ fraction of four donors.

The source is a woman younger than 30 in good health. Source material: PBMCs.

In DNA form, the CDR3 reads TGTGCCAGCAGAAAAGGCGGAGGGGATCAGCCCCAGCATTTT. It yields the protein CASRKGGGDQPQHF. The chain couples TRBV2 to TRBJ1-5, with a possible D match to TRBD1 (5 bases). Trimming removed 6 bases from V and 5 bases from J, with 14 bases in between. Germline V gene sequence: CDR1 SNHLY, CDR2 FYNNEI. The CDR3 is 14 residues long.